The 18 T cell receptor beta chains below come from one sample, sequenced in a study of monozygotic twins with inflammatory bowel disease. One entry per CDR3 protein, without DNA, is what TCRdb gives after re-calling the 5' RACE reads. Here the sample table reports about 140,000 distinct CDR3 sequences. Sequencing was done on a sample of blood. Receptors were obtained from a human donor with ulcerative colitis or Crohn's disease, or a healthy co-twin of an affected twin (not recorded which).

The chain employs TRBV5-5 and TRBJ2-2; TCRdb outputs TRBD1, but without DNA this stays unchecked. The germline V gene has CDR1 SGHKS and CDR2 YYEKEE (reference sequence). CDR3 size: 15 residues. Here the CDR3 reads CASSGSTGGAGELFF.

This chain joins TRBV4-2 and TRBJ2-3. The CDR3 sequence is 16 residues long. Germline CDR1 is LGHNA and CDR2 is YNFKEQ. This CDR3 is CASSQDYGPSTDTQYF.

The chain is built from TRBV5-1 and TRBJ2-4; TCRdb's D call of TRBD2 is untestable without DNA. Looked up from germline, CDR1 is SGHRS and CDR2 is YFSETQ. The CDR3 is made up of 18 amino acids. This CDR3 reads CASSGGTVGTLAKNMQYF.

The chain carries TRBV12-3 or TRBV12-4 and TRBJ1-4; the D call of TRBD1 rests on TCRdb alone, since no DNA is present to check it. The CDR3 runs to 15 residues. CDR3 in amino acids: CASSPLIRRGEKLFF.

The CDR3 protein is CASSSGDRGRTDTQYF. The chain couples TRBV12-3 or TRBV12-4 to TRBJ2-3; TCRdb designates TRBD1, a call that cannot be tested without DNA. There are 16 residues in the CDR3.

V usage is TRBV5-5 and J usage is TRBJ2-1. This CDR3 is 15 amino acids long. Per germline, CDR1 SGHKS and CDR2 YYEKEE (reference sequence). CDR3 sequence: CASSLRLNSYNEQFF.

The V gene is TRBV7-2, the J gene TRBJ1-2; there is no DNA to check the TCRdb D call of TRBD1. The CDR3 is 15 residues long. CDR1 SGHTA and CDR2 FQGNSA come from the germline V gene. The CDR3 here is CASSPGRRANYGYTF.

This chain uses TRBV11-2 with TRBJ2-7; TCRdb proposes TRBD1, but this gene call is untestable without DNA. Germline loops: CDR1 SGHAT, CDR2 FQNNGV. The CDR3 runs to 17 residues. CDR3 region: CASSKGTGVRSSYEQYF.

The chain carries TRBV7-2 and TRBJ2-7; TCRdb's D gene call, TRBD1, goes unchecked for lack of DNA. The germline gives CDR1 SGHTA, CDR2 FQGNSA. The CDR3 is made up of 15 amino acids. CDR3 sequence: CASSETGTGLYEQYF.

The chain carries TRBV20-1 and TRBJ1-3; with no DNA, the TCRdb D assignment of TRBD1 cannot be verified. CDR3 length equals 13 residues. Germline CDR1 is DFQATT and CDR2 is SNEGSKA (reference sequence). CDR3 in amino acids: CSVGTVFGNTIYF.

The chain is built from TRBV27 and TRBJ2-4; TCRdb indicates TRBD2, and absent DNA this call remains unverified. The CDR3 is 16 residues long. Per germline, CDR1 MNHEY and CDR2 SMNVEV (reference sequence). The CDR3 region is CASSPPTSGSRNIQYF.

This chain joins TRBV6-5 and TRBJ1-6. The CDR3 contains 16 residues. CDR1 and CDR2 (germline): MNHEY, SVGAGI. The CDR3: CASSYRGTADNSPLHF.

The rearrangement uses TRBV7-2 and TRBJ1-2; the D gene TCRdb calls, TRBD1, cannot be checked with no DNA. The germline gives CDR1 SGHTA, CDR2 FQGNSA. The CDR3 length is 17 residues. CDR3 loop: CASSLEGGWFDDYGYTF. The full variable domain, rest sourced from reference TRBV7-2 and TRBJ1-2, is GAGVSQSPSNKVTEKGKDVELRCDPISGHTALYWYRQSLGQGLEFLIYFQGNSAPDKSGLPSDRFSAERTGGSVSTLTIQRTQQEDSAVYLCASSLEGGWFDDYGYTFGSGTRLTVV.

The chain uses TRBV5-4 and TRBJ2-7; TCRdb's D gene call, TRBD1, goes unchecked for lack of DNA. Germline values: CDR1 SGHNT, CDR2 YYREEE (reference sequence). The CDR3 runs 15 residues. CDR3 residues: CASSLEAGAANEQYF.

CDR3 sequence: CASSSGQSYEQYF. This chain joins TRBV7-9 and TRBJ2-7; as DNA is missing, the TRBD1 call by TCRdb cannot be tested. CDR1 is SEHNR and CDR2 is FQNEAQ in the germline V gene (reference sequence). The CDR3 is made up of 13 amino acids.

J is TRBJ1-1 and V is TRBV4-1; there is no DNA to check the TCRdb D call of TRBD1. This CDR3 region has 15 residues. Germline V gene lookup returns CDR1 MGHRA and CDR2 YSYEKL. CDR3 sequence reads: CASSQVGQTNTEAFF.

This chain joins TRBV7-9 and TRBJ2-5; TCRdb's D gene call, TRBD2, goes unchecked for lack of DNA. The CDR3 runs 15 residues. Germline lookup yields CDR1 SEHNR and CDR2 FQNEAQ (reference sequence). CDR3 amino acids: CASSLFGTSLETQYF.

The CDR3 sequence: CASSSQGSTEAFF. The chain couples TRBV7-2 to TRBJ1-1; lacking DNA, the TRBD1 call made by TCRdb goes unchecked. The CDR3 sequence is 13 residues long. CDR1 is SGHTA and CDR2 is FQGNSA in the germline V gene.